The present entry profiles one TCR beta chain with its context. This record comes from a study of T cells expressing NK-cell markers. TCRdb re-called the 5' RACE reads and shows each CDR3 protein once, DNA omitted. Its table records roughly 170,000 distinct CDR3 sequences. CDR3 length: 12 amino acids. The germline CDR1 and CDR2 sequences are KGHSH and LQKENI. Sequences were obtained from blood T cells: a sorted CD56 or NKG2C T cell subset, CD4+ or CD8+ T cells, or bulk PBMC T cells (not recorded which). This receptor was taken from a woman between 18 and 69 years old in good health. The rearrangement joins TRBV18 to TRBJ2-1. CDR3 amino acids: CASSPPANKQFF. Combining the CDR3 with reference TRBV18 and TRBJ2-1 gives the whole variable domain NAGVMQNPRHLVRRRGQEARLRCSPMKGHSHVYWYRQLPEEGLKFMVYLQKENIIDESGMPKERFSAEFPKEGPSILRIQQVVRGDSAAYFCASSPPANKQFFGPGTRLTVL.